These 19 T cell receptor beta chains share one sample of origin, sequenced in a study of cytomegalovirus exposure and HLA in healthy donors. Sequencing used immunoSEQ multiplex PCR; TCRdb keeps in-frame clones, though not all of them. Among 200,000 or so clones listed, 84% were seen once. Sequences were obtained from PBMCs. All receptors derive from a man aged 18 to 30 in good health and CMV-seropositive.

V gene TRBV5-1 combines with J gene TRBJ2-3, with TRBD2 matching 15 bases. The V and J ends lost 3 bases and 6 bases, in that order; junction bases with no gene match: 14. The CDR3 runs 19 residues. Looked up from germline, CDR1 is SGHRS and CDR2 is YFSETQ. The CDR3 coding sequence is TGCGCCAGCAGCTGGGGACTAGCGGGAGGCAGATCCCTCACCGATACGCAGTATTTT. Translated: CASSWGLAGGRSLTDTQYF.

This rearrangement joins TRBV2 to TRBJ2-2, with 9 bases identical to TRBD2. Germline loops: CDR1 SNHLY, CDR2 FYNNEI. Trimming at V came to 2 bases and at J to 5 bases, leaving 3 bases not matched to a gene. This CDR3 contains 15 residues. CDR3 DNA: TGTGCCAGCAGTGAAAGAACTAGCGGGACCGGGGAGCTGTTTTTT. It translates to CASSERTSGTGELFF. Together with reference TRBV2 and TRBJ2-2, the CDR3 gives the full variable domain: EPEVTQTPSHQVTQMGQEVILRCVPISNHLYFYWYRQILGQKVEFLVSFYNNEISEKSEIFDDQFSVERPDGSNFTLKIRSTKLEDSAMYFCASSERTSGTGELFFGEGSRLTVL.

This chain uses TRBV5-1 with TRBJ1-2, with D tentatively TRBD1 (5 bases). This CDR3 region has 13 residues. Germline lookup yields CDR1 SGHRS and CDR2 YFSETQ. Trimming took 4 bases from V and 3 from J, leaving 10 bases between them. DNA of the CDR3: TGCGCCAGCAGCCCCTCACAGGACTATGGCTACACCTTC. This translates into CASSPSQDYGYTF.

The chain uses TRBV4-2 and TRBJ2-1; D might be TRBD1 (5 bases). The germline gives CDR1 LGHNA, CDR2 YNFKEQ. V lost 1 base and J 6 bases, leaving 16 bases between the germline ends. The CDR3 loop spans 16 amino acids. As DNA, the CDR3 is TGTGCCAGCAGCCAAGGTCCAGGGTCTTCGGTCAATGAGCAGTTCTTC. Its protein product is CASSQGPGSSVNEQFF.

The chain combines TRBV27 with TRBJ2-1; D perhaps matches TRBD2 (6 bases). The germline gives CDR1 MNHEY, CDR2 SMNVEV (reference sequence). The V end was cut by 4 bases, the J end by 2 bases, with 12 bases between. The CDR3 sequence is 15 residues long. The CDR3 spells CASSSVVAAYNEQFF. In nucleotides, the CDR3 is TGTGCCAGCAGTTCCGTAGTAGCGGCCTACAATGAGCAGTTCTTC.

The chain combines TRBV7-9 with TRBJ1-5; 7 nucleotides align to TRBD1. From germline, CDR1 is SEHNR and CDR2 FQNEAQ (reference sequence). Trimming cost V 2 bases and J 5 bases; bases outside gene matches: 9. This CDR3 contains 16 residues. Written as DNA, the CDR3 is TGTGCCAGCAGCTTACCACAGGGGACGGGCGATCAGCCCCAGCATTTT. Translating it yields CASSLPQGTGDQPQHF. Combining the CDR3 with reference TRBV7-9 and TRBJ1-5 gives the whole variable domain DTGVSQNPRHKITKRGQNVTFRCDPISEHNRLYWYRQTLGQGPEFLTYFQNEAQLEKSRLLSDRFSAERPKGSFSTLEIQRTEQGDSAMYLCASSLPQGTGDQPQHFGDGTRLSIL.

The CDR3 spells CASSQSLPSGDTEAFF. In DNA, the CDR3 is TGTGCCAGCAGCCAGAGCCTGCCCTCAGGGGACACTGAAGCTTTCTTT. This chain joins TRBV4-2 and TRBJ1-1; TRBD1 is a possible D gene (6 bases). The CDR3 contains 16 residues. Per germline, CDR1 LGHNA and CDR2 YNFKEQ. V lost 3 bases to trimming and J lost 3 bases, with 17 bases between them.

The chain has TRBV6-1 and TRBJ1-5; possibly TRBD1 for D (5 bases). The germline gives CDR1 MNHNS, CDR2 SASEGT. V was clipped by 6 bases and J by 3 bases, with 12 bases between them. CDR3 length: 14 amino acids. CDR3 in DNA: TGTGCCAGCAGCGGAGACAGTTCCAATCAGCCCCAGCATTTT. Its protein product is CASSGDSSNQPQHF.

The rearrangement uses TRBV27 and TRBJ2-7; 12 nucleotides match TRBD2. The CDR3 has 19 residues. After removal of 5 bases from V and 3 bases from J, the junction contained 17 bases not matched to a gene. Per germline, CDR1 MNHEY and CDR2 SMNVEV (reference sequence). CDR3 loop: CASSPTGRRGLAGYYEQYF. The CDR3 DNA is TGTGCCAGCAGTCCCACAGGGCGTAGAGGACTAGCGGGGTACTACGAGCAGTACTTC.

Only a few counts were recorded for this clone. The chain has TRBV14 and TRBJ1-1; D gene uncertain. The CDR3 covers 13 residues. Germline CDR1 and CDR2: SGHDN and FVKESK. V lost 3 bases, J lost 5 bases, and 10 bases lay in between. The CDR3 loop is CASSQSPRTEAFF. In nucleotides, the CDR3 is TGTGCCAGCAGCCAGTCCCCCAGGACTGAAGCTTTCTTT.

The rearrangement joins TRBV7-2 to TRBJ2-1, with D tentatively TRBD2 (5 bases). The germline V gene has CDR1 SGHTA and CDR2 FQGNSA. CDR3 length equals 13 residues. V was pared by 4 bases and J by 6 bases, with 10 bases between. The CDR3: CASSYGRVNEQFF. The CDR3 region has the DNA TGTGCCAGCAGCTATGGGCGGGTCAATGAGCAGTTCTTC.

This clone was found once. The chain links TRBV7-9 to TRBJ2-7, with no clear D. CDR1 SEHNR and CDR2 FQNEAQ come from the germline V gene (reference sequence). This CDR3 contains 14 residues. V lost 5 bases, J lost 2 bases, and 13 bases lay in between. The chain's CDR3 is CASSPPGWPYEQYF. The CDR3 nucleotides are TGTGCCAGCAGCCCCCCAGGTTGGCCCTACGAGCAGTACTTC.

The chain has TRBV21-1 and TRBJ2-7; the table's D call, TRBD1, has no DNA check behind it. TRBV21-1 corresponds to a pseudogene. This CDR3 spans 14 amino acids. This CDR3 is CASSPGQVFHEQYF. The CDR3 nucleotides read TGTGCCAGTAGTCCGGGACAGGTCTTCCACGAGCAGTACTTC.

The table lists this clone with a few counts. The rearrangement uses TRBV29-1 and TRBJ1-2; no clear D. Trimming left V 6 bases short and J 4 bases short, with 15 bases between. The CDR3 loop spans 13 amino acids. CDR1 and CDR2 from the germline V gene are SQVTM and ANQGSEA. The DNA for the CDR3 is TGCAGCGTCCTTCCAGTGGCCCTCTATGGCTACACCTTC. Translating it yields CSVLPVALYGYTF.

The chain links TRBV27 to TRBJ2-7, with TRBD2 matching over 7 bases. V was clipped by 0 bases and J by 2 bases; unmatched bases: 7. Germline V CDR1 and CDR2: MNHEY, SMNVEV (reference sequence). The CDR3 is 16 amino acids. The CDR3 region has the DNA TGTGCCAGCAGTTTATCGTTAGACAGCGGGACCTACGAGCAGTACTTC. Translating it yields CASSLSLDSGTYEQYF.

This sequence joins TRBV6-1 and TRBJ1-3; no clear D. The CDR3 extends over 13 amino acids. The V and J ends lost 3 bases and 4 bases respectively, with 7 bases between them. The germline gives CDR1 MNHNS, CDR2 SASEGT. Here the CDR3 DNA reads TGTGCCAGCAGTGAGACAAGAGGAAACACCATATATTTT. Translation: CASSETRGNTIYF.

This clone appeared once. This chain connects TRBV15 to TRBJ1-5, with 8 bases lining up with TRBD1. Germline V gives CDR1 LNHNV, CDR2 YYDKDF (reference sequence). Trimming took 7 bases from V and 4 from J; bases not matched to a gene: 12. The CDR3 totals 16 residues. The DNA for the CDR3 is TGTGCCACCACTCCCTCTAGCGACAGGGGAAATCAGCCCCAGCATTTT. Translated: CATTPSSDRGNQPQHF.

The chain recombines TRBV4-1 with TRBJ2-7, with TRBD2 matching over 7 bases. J gave up 0 bases and V 10 bases, and 12 bases lay outside the gene matches. The CDR3 has 15 residues. Germline V gene data show CDR1 as MGHRA and CDR2 as YSYEKL. The CDR3, as DNA: TGCGCCAACATATACAGACGGGAGGCCTCCTACGAGCAGTACTTC. Amino acids: CANIYRREASYEQYF.

V gene TRBV11-3 combines with J gene TRBJ2-1; D gene ambiguous. Germline-derived CDR1 and CDR2 are SGHNT and YENEEA. The CDR3 runs to 12 residues. The ends were cut back, 2 bases at V and 15 bases at J, with 14 bases in the middle. In DNA form, the CDR3 reads TGTGCCAGCAGCTTAACCCCCACTTTTCTGTTCTTC. Protein: CASSLTPTFLFF.